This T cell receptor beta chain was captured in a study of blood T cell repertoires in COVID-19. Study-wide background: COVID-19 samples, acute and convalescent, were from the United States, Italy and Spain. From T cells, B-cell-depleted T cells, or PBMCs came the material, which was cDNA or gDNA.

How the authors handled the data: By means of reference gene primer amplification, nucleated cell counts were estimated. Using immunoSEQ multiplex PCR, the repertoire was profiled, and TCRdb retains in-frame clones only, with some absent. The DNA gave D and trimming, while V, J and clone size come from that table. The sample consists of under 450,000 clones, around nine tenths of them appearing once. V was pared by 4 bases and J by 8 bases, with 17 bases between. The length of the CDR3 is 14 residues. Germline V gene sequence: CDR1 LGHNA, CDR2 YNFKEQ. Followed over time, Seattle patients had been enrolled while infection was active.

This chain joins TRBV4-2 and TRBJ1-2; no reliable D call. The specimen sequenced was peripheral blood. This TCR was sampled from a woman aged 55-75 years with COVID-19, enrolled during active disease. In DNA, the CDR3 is TGTGCCAGCAGCCCGCACTCAACCCGGGGAGGCTACACCTTC. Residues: CASSPHSTRGGYTF.